This T cell receptor beta chain derives from a study of vaccination and CD4 T cells after COVID-19. Background on the study: Four females and six males made up the convalescents, two of whom were Hispanic.

Treatment indicated: roughly 11-day PBMC culture with coronavirus spike peptide pools or control peptides (ViraFEST assay). The assay that was used to sequence DNA from cultured CD4+ T cells was the Oncomine TCR Beta short-read assay. TCRdb recomputed calls from the PCR reads with MiXCR, one row per CDR3 protein. Counted here are around 15,000 distinct CDR3 sequences, 53% occurring once; the ten biggest clones make up over 3.5%. This CDR3 is 12 amino acids long. CDR1 is ENHRY, CDR2 SYGVKD, per germline. V lost 11 bases and J lost 2, with 12 bases in between. Note on this clonotype: What it recognizes is unknown.

The clonotype comes from a human donor who had recovered from COVID-19. This material consisted of CD4+ T cells from blood, cultured in vitro, taken before SARS-CoV-2 vaccination. V and J are TRBV10-3 and TRBJ2-5; possible D gene TRBD1, 6 bases. The CDR3 here is CAVGQQQETQYF. The CDR3 coding sequence is TGTGCCGTAGGACAGCAACAAGAGACCCAGTACTTC.